A selection of T cell receptor beta chains follows, all from one sample in a study of T cells after yellow fever vaccination. TCRdb fed the 5' RACE reads into MiXCR, producing one record per CDR3 protein. The table lists 65,000 to 90,000 distinct CDR3 sequences, about 7.7% of them singletons. Sample: CD8+ T cells sorted from PBMCs, taken on the day of the yellow fever booster vaccination. Receptors originate from a man aged 25-45 years who received the YFV17D yellow fever vaccine. Each CDR3 is given with its conserved first and last residue. A D gene is named only where the DNA matches it firmly. Clone size, where shown, is once, few, many, or a class for clones that have expanded.

D	J	size	V	DNA	CDR3
TRBD2	TRBJ2-1	few	TRBV4-2	TGTGCCAGCAGCCAAGCCGCACCTAGCGGACCGTTTTTC	CASSQAAPSGPFF
.	TRBJ2-1	.	TRBV20-1	TGCAGTGCTAGAGATCCTGGTAGCGGTAGCGATGAGCAGTTCTTC	CSARDPGSGSDEQFF
TRBD2	TRBJ2-3	many	TRBV11-3	TGTGCCAGCAGCTTTCCGGGACTAGCGGGAGGGACCGTTGCCACAGATACGCAGTATTTT	CASSFPGLAGGTVATDTQYF
TRBD1	TRBJ2-5	few	TRBV28	TGTGCCAGCAGTTTATACCAGGGGGCAGGCCAAGAGACCCAGTACTTC	CASSLYQGAGQETQYF
.	TRBJ2-5	few	TRBV6-2/TRBV6-3	TGTGCCAGCAGTTACCCTTTTTCCTCCGAGGGAGCTCAAGAGACCCAGTACTTC	CASSYPFSSEGAQETQYF
.	TRBJ1-5	few	TRBV7-8	TGTGCCAGCAGCCCGGGCGCTGGGTTTAAGCCCCAGCATTTT	CASSPGAGFKPQHF
.	TRBJ2-7	.	TRBV12-3/TRBV12-4	TGTGACAGCAGTTTGTACGAGCAGTACTTC	CDSSLYEQYF
.	TRBJ2-3	.	TRBV6-1	TGTGCCAGCAGTCGAGCAGTGAGTAGCGGACCCACAGATACGCAGTATTTT	CASSRAVSSGPTDTQYF
.	TRBJ1-2	few	TRBV27	TGTGCCAGCAGTCCGACAGGTCCAGCTAACTATGGCTACACCTTC	CASSPTGPANYGYTF
TRBD2	TRBJ2-7	.	TRBV13	TGTGCCAGCAGCCCCAGGGGAGCGGGAGATGGGTACGAGCAGTACTTC	CASSPRGAGDGYEQYF
TRBD2	TRBJ2-4	.	TRBV20-1	TGCAGTGCCAGGGGACTAGCCCAAATAAACATTCAGTACTTC	CSARGLAQINIQYF
.	TRBJ2-2	few	TRBV9	TGTGCCAGCAGCGGGAACACCGGGGAGCTGTTTTTT	CASSGNTGELFF
.	TRBJ2-1	.	TRBV2	TGTGCCAGCAGTGAACGCGGGATCTTATTCAATGAGCAGTTCTTC	CASSERGILFNEQFF
.	TRBJ1-6	few	TRBV7-9	TGTGCCAGCAGCTCAGGGGCGGGACATTATAATTCACCCCTCCACTTT	CASSSGAGHYNSPLHF
TRBD1	TRBJ1-2	few	TRBV2	TGTGCCAGCAGTGGGACAGGGGGCCATGGCTACACCTTC	CASSGTGGHGYTF
TRBD2	TRBJ2-1	few	TRBV19	TGTGCCAGTAGTGCCAGGGCGGGAGCAAACAATGAGCAGTTCTTC	CASSARAGANNEQFF
.	TRBJ2-7	.	TRBV2	TGTGCCAGCACCGAGGGTTTAACGGGGACCCCCTCCTACGAGCAGTACTTC	CASTEGLTGTPSYEQYF
TRBD1	TRBJ2-7	few	TRBV5-6	TGTGCCAGCAGCTGGGGACAGGGGAACGACCACGAGCAGTACTTC	CASSWGQGNDHEQYF
TRBD2	TRBJ2-7	few	TRBV6-2/TRBV6-3	TGTGCCAGCAGTCCACAGGGGCGAACTAGCGGGACCTACGAGCAGTACTTC	CASSPQGRTSGTYEQYF
TRBD2	TRBJ2-1	many	TRBV27	TGTGCCAGCCTCGGGGGACTAGCATACCATGAGCAGTTCTTC	CASLGGLAYHEQFF
TRBD2	TRBJ2-3	.	TRBV4-1	TGCGCCAGCAGCCTGGGGCCTAGCGGGAGTTTTGCAGATACGCAGTATTTT	CASSLGPSGSFADTQYF
.	TRBJ2-5	few	TRBV6-5	TGTGCCAGCAGCATCGCGGAGACCCAGTACTTC	CASSIAETQYF
.	TRBJ2-1	few	TRBV25-1	TGTGCCAGCAGTGACCTCAGTTACAATGAGCAGTTCTTC	CASSDLSYNEQFF
TRBD1	TRBJ1-2	few	TRBV27	TGTGCCAGCAGTCCGGGGACAGGTTCTGACTACACCTTC	CASSPGTGSDYTF